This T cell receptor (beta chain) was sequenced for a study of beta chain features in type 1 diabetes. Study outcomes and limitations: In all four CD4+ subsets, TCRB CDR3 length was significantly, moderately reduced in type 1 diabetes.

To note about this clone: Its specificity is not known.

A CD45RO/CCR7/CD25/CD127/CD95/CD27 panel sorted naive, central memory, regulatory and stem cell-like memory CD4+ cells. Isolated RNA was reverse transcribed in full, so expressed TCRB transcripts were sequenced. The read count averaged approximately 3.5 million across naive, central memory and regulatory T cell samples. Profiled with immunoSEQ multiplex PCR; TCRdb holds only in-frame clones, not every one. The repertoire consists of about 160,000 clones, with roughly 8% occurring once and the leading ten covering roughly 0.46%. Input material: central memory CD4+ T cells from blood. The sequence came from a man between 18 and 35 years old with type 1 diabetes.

In DNA form, the CDR3 reads TGTGCCAGCAGCTCTCACCGAGGGGAGGTGCAGTACTTC. Translated: CASSSHRGEVQYF. The chain combines TRBV7-9 with TRBJ2-7, with a weak D call TRBD2 (6 bases). CDR1 and CDR2 from the germline V gene are SEHNR and FQNEAQ (reference sequence). V was pared by 4 bases and J by 9 bases, with 16 bases between. The CDR3 is 13 residues long.